Listed below are T cell receptor beta chains from one sample, sequenced in a study of T cell changes during pregnancy in multiple sclerosis. Some clones are missing from TCRdb's copy, which holds only in-frame ones; the method was immunoSEQ multiplex PCR. The data contain about 59,000 clones, less than 95% of them singletons. The sequencing here drew on peripheral blood, taken in the third trimester of pregnancy. The receptor source for this set is a female donor in good health, enrolled as a control in a pregnancy study. CDR3s include the opening cysteine and the closing phenylalanine or tryptophan. D genes are given only for firm matches. Size values are once, few and many counts, or a class for expanded clones, and some rows have none.

size: NA; V: TRBV12-5; D: TRBD1; J: TRBJ1-1; DNA: TGTGCTAGTGGGCGGGACAGGGTTTTGATGAACACTGAAGCTTTCTTT; CDR3: CASGRDRVLMNTEAFF
size: NA; V: TRBV7-2; D: NA; J: TRBJ1-2; DNA: TGTGCCAGCAGCCCCCAAGCATTAGGCTACACCTTC; CDR3: CASSPQALGYTF
size: NA; V: TRBV7-9; D: NA; J: TRBJ2-7; DNA: TGTGCCAGCAGCTTAGCGGGCACAGATACCTACGAGCAGTACTTC; CDR3: CASSLAGTDTYEQYF
size: NA; V: TRBV29-1; D: NA; J: TRBJ2-1; DNA: TGCAGCGTCCTCGGCGGGACCTACAATGAGCAGTTCTTC; CDR3: CSVLGGTYNEQFF
size: NA; V: TRBV5-6; D: TRBD2; J: TRBJ2-1; DNA: TGTGCCAGCAGCGAGGGACTAGCGGGCTACCATGAGCAGTTCTTC; CDR3: CASSEGLAGYHEQFF
size: NA; V: TRBV9; D: TRBD1; J: TRBJ1-1; DNA: TGTGCCAGCAGCGTAGGACAGGGGGCAGGGTACACTGAAGCTTTCTTT; CDR3: CASSVGQGAGYTEAFF
size: NA; V: TRBV7-6; D: NA; J: TRBJ2-3; DNA: TGTGCCAGCAGCACCCAGATTGGCACGCAGTATTTT; CDR3: CASSTQIGTQYF
size: NA; V: TRBV5-6; D: NA; J: TRBJ1-1; DNA: TGTGCCAGCAGCGCCGGGGACAAGAACACTGAAGCTTTCTTT; CDR3: CASSAGDKNTEAFF
size: NA; V: TRBV5-1; D: TRBD2; J: TRBJ2-7; DNA: TGCGCCAGCAGTGCGGCGGGAGCAGCCGAGCAGTACTTC; CDR3: CASSAAGAAEQYF
size: NA; V: TRBV4-1; D: NA; J: TRBJ2-2; DNA: TGCGCCAGCAGCCCTCCCGGGCGGGGGAACACCGGGGAGCTGTTTTTT; CDR3: CASSPPGRGNTGELFF
size: many; V: TRBV6-5; D: TRBD1; J: TRBJ1-2; DNA: TGTGCCAGCAGCCGGACAGGAAGGGGGGGCTACACCTTC; CDR3: CASSRTGRGGYTF
size: NA; V: TRBV9; D: TRBD2; J: TRBJ2-2; DNA: TGTGCCAGCAGCCCTTCCTCGGGACTAGGTCCCACCGGGGAGCTGTTTTTT; CDR3: CASSPSSGLGPTGELFF
size: NA; V: TRBV5-6; D: NA; J: TRBJ1-5; DNA: TGTGCCAGCAGCTTGGCCGGAGATAGGAGCAATCAGCCCCAGCATTTT; CDR3: CASSLAGDRSNQPQHF
size: NA; V: TRBV12-5; D: NA; J: TRBJ2-3; DNA: TGTGCTAGTGGTTTGGGGAGGGAATCCGATACGCAGTATTTT; CDR3: CASGLGRESDTQYF
size: NA; V: TRBV10-2; D: TRBD2; J: TRBJ2-1; DNA: TGCGCCAGCAGGACCGGGACTAGCGGGCTCAATGAGCAGTTCTTC; CDR3: CASRTGTSGLNEQFF
size: NA; V: TRBV15; D: NA; J: TRBJ1-1; DNA: TGTGCCACCAGCAGAGATCGAGCCCAGGCGAACACTGAAGCTTTCTTT; CDR3: CATSRDRAQANTEAFF
size: NA; V: TRBV30; D: NA; J: TRBJ2-1; DNA: TGTGCCTGGTCCCGGCCACCGGGTCGGTTCTTC; CDR3: CAWSRPPGRFF
size: NA; V: TRBV7-2; D: NA; J: TRBJ1-1; DNA: TGTGCCAGCAGCTTTAGTACGATGGAAGCTTTCTTT; CDR3: CASSFSTMEAFF